Below are 9 T cell receptor beta chains sequenced from a single sample in a study of response to subunit inactivated influenza vaccine. TCRdb ran MiXCR on the RT-PCR reads and lists one entry per CDR3 protein. The table has 710,000 or so distinct CDR3 sequences, around 16% seen once; the top ten hold approximately 10%. Specimen: PBMCs from blood, collected 11 to 12 days after vaccination. The receptors derive from a man aged 50 to 60 who received an inactivated influenza vaccine.

Points on this clonotype: A much larger clonotype is one base distant, so this may be a read error. The chain links TRBV12-3 or TRBV12-4 to TRBJ2-7; D is ambiguous. The CDR3 contains 12 residues. Deletions cut 8 bases from V and 7 bases from J, with 15 bases between. The chain's CDR3 is CASGPRMNEQYF. Written as DNA, the CDR3 is TGTGCCAGCGGTCCGCGGATGAATGAGCAGTACTTC.

A few counts support this clonotype. The V gene is TRBV7-3, the J gene TRBJ2-7, with 8 bases lining up with TRBD2. Germline V gives CDR1 SGHTA, CDR2 FQGTGA. After removal of 5 bases from V and 3 bases from J, the junction contained 12 bases not matched to a gene. This CDR3 has 16 amino acids. CDR3 in DNA: TGTGCCAGCAGCCCTAGCGGGTTGGCATCGTACTACGAGCAGTACTTC. This sequence encodes CASSPSGLASYYEQYF.

The chain employs TRBV20-1 and TRBJ1-5; a weak D match, TRBD1 (6 bases). The CDR3 has 18 residues. Trimming pared 2 bases from V and 5 bases from J, leaving 25 bases between. Germline-derived CDR1 and CDR2 are DFQATT and SNEGSKA (reference sequence). The chain's CDR3 is CSARRKELGQLHDQPQHF. As DNA, the CDR3 is TGCAGTGCTAGACGAAAGGAGCTAGGACAGCTCCACGATCAGCCCCAGCATTTT.

This chain uses TRBV6-2 or TRBV6-3 with TRBJ2-7; no clear D. CDR3 length: 15 residues. Germline V lookup: CDR1 MNHEY, CDR2 SVGEGT. V lost 6 bases to trimming and J lost 7 bases, with 22 bases between them. This chain's CDR3 is CASRITYSGSVEQYF. The CDR3 DNA is TGTGCCAGCAGAATAACCTACTCCGGGTCTGTGGAGCAGTACTTC.

This clonotype was picked up a small number of times. V is TRBV20-1 and J is TRBJ1-5; D gene ambiguous. This CDR3 comprises 13 residues. Trimming removed 0 bases at V and 7 bases at J, with 10 bases between. The germline V gene encodes CDR1 DFQATT and CDR2 SNEGSKA (reference sequence). The CDR3, as DNA: TGCAGTGCTAGAGATGGGTTACTACAGCCCCAGCATTTT. Amino acids: CSARDGLLQPQHF.

This clonotype was detected once. J is TRBJ1-2 and V is TRBV20-1; no reliable D call. The CDR3 sequence is 13 residues long. Germline values: CDR1 DFQATT, CDR2 SNEGSKA (reference sequence). V was shortened by 6 bases and J by 2 bases, with 13 bases between the two germline ends. CDR3 loop: CSAGGLANYGYTF. As DNA, the CDR3 is TGCAGTGCAGGTGGACTGGCCAACTATGGCTACACCTTC.

This clonotype has only one observation. The chain combines TRBV5-1 with TRBJ2-7, with a possible D match to TRBD1 (5 bases). Germline CDR1 and CDR2: SGHRS and YFSETQ. Trimming pared 3 bases from V and 6 bases from J, leaving 10 bases between. The CDR3 sequence is 12 residues long. CDR3: CASSSGPFEQYF. Here the CDR3 DNA reads TGCGCCAGCAGCTCAGGGCCCTTCGAGCAGTACTTC.

This chain links TRBV7-3 with TRBJ2-1; 13 positions match TRBD2. Germline CDR1 is SGHTA and CDR2 is FQGTGA. Unmatched junction bases numbered 2, after V lost 0 bases and J lost 9 bases. The CDR3 contains 15 residues. Here the CDR3 DNA reads TGTGCCAGCAGCTTAACGACTAGCGGGAGGTCTGAGCAGTTCTTC. Its translation is CASSLTTSGRSEQFF.

V gene TRBV5-5 combines with J gene TRBJ1-1; D call uncertain. V gave up 4 bases and J gave up 4 bases, with 17 bases separating them. The CDR3 covers 15 residues. Germline CDR1 SGHKS, CDR2 YYEKEE (reference sequence). The chain's CDR3 is CASSPREGRGTEAFF. The CDR3 DNA reads as TGTGCCAGCAGCCCCCGTGAGGGCCGGGGCACTGAAGCTTTCTTT. Complete variable domain (other parts from reference TRBV5-5 and TRBJ1-1): DAGVTQSPTHLIKTRGQQVTLRCSPISGHKSVSWYQQVLGQGPQFIFQYYEKEERGRGNFPDRFSARQFPNYSSELNVNALLLGDSALYLCASSPREGRGTEAFFGQGTRLTVV.